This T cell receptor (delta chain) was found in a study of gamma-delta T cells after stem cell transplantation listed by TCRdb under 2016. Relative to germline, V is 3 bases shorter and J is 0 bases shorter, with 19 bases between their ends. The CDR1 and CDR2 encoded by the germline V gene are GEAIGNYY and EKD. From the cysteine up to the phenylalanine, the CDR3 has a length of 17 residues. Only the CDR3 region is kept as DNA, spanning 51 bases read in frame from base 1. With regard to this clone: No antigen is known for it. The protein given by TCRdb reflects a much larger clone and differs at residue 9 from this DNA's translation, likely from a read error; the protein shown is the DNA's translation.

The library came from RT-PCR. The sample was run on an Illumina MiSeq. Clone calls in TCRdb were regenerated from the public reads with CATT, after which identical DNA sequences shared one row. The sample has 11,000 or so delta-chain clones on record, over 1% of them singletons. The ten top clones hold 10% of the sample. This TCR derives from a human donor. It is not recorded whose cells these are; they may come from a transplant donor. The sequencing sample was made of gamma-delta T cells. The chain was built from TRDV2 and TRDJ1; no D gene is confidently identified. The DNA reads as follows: TGTGCCTGTGACTCCCTTATACTGAGGGAAAACACCGATAAACTCATCTTT. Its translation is CACDSLILRENTDKLIF.